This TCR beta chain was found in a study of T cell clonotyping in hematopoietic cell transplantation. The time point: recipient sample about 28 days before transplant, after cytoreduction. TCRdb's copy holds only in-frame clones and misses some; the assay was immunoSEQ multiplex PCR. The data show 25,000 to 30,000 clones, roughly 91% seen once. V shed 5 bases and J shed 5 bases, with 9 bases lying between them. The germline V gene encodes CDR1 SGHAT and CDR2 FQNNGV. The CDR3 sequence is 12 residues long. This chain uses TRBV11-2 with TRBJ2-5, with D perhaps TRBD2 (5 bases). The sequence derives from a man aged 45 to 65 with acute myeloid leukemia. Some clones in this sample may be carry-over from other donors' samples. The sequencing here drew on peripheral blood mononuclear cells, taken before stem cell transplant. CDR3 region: CASSLRRETQYF. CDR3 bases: TGTGCCAGCAGCCTGCGGAGGGAGACCCAGTACTTC.